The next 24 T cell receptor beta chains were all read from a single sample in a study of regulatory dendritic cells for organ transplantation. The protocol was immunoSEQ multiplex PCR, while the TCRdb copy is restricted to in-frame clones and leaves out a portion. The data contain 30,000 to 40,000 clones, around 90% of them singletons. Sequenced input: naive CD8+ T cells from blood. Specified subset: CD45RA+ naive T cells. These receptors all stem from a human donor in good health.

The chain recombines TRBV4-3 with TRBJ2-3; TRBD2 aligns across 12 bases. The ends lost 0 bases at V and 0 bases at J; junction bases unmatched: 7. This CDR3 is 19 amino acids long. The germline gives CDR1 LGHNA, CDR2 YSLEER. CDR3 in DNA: TGCGCCAGCAGCCAAGATCACGTAGGACTAGCGGGGAGCACAGATACGCAGTATTTT. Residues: CASSQDHVGLAGSTDTQYF.

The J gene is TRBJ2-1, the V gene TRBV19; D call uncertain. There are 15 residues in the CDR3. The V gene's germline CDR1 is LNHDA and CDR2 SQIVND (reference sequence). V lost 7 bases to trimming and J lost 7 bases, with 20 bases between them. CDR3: CASTGAVGNVNEQFF. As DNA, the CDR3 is TGTGCCAGTACCGGTGCGGTGGGGAATGTGAATGAGCAGTTCTTC.

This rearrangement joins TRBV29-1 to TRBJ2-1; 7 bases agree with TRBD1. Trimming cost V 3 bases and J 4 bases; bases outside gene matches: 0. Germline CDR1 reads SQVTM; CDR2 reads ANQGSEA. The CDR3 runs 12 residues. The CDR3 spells CSVEDRYNEQFF. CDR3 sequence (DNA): TGCAGCGTTGAGGACAGGTACAATGAGCAGTTCTTC.

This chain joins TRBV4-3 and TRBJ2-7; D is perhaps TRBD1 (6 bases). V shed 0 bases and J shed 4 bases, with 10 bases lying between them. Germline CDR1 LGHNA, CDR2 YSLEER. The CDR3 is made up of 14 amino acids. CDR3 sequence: CASSQDWGRYEQYF. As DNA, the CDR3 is TGCGCCAGCAGCCAAGATTGGGGGCGGTACGAGCAGTACTTC.

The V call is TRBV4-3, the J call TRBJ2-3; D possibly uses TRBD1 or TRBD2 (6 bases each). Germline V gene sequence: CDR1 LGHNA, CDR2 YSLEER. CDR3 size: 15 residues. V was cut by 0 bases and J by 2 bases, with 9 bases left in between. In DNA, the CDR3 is TGCGCCAGCAGCCAAGACGGGGGCGACACAGATACGCAGTATTTT. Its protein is CASSQDGGDTDTQYF.

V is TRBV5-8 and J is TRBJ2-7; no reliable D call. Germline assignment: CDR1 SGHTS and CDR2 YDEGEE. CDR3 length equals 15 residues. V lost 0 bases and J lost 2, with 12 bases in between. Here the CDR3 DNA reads TGTGCCAGCAGCTTGGACCCTAATAGACCCTACGAGCAGTACTTC. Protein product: CASSLDPNRPYEQYF.

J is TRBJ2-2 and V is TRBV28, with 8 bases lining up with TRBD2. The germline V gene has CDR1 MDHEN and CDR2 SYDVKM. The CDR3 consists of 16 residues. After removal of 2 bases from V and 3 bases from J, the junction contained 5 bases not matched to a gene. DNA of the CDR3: TGTGCCAGCAGTTTAACTAGCGGTACTTACACCGGGGAGCTGTTTTTT. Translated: CASSLTSGTYTGELFF.

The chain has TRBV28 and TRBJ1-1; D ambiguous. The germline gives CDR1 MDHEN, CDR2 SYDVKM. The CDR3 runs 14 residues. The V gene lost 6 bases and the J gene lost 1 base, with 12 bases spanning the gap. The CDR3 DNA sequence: TGTGCCAGCAGCCTAGTCGCAGCGAACACTGAAGCTTTCTTT. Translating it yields CASSLVAANTEAFF.

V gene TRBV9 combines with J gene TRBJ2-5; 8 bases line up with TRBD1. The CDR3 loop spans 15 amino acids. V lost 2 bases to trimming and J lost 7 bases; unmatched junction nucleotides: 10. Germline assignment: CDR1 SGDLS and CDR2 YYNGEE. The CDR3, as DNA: TGTGCCAGCAGCGTCGACAGGGGAGCTATTGGGACCCAGTACTTC. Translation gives CASSVDRGAIGTQYF.

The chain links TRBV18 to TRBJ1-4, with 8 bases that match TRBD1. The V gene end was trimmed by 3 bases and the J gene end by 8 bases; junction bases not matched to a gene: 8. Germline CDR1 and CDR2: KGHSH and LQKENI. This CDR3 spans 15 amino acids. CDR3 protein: CASSPDRESGEKLFF. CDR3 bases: TGTGCCAGCTCACCGGACAGGGAATCGGGGGAAAAACTGTTTTTT.

CDR3 sequence reads: CASRDQGGPYNEQFF. In DNA, the CDR3 is TGTGCCAGCAGGGACCAAGGAGGGCCGTACAATGAGCAGTTCTTC. The chain uses TRBV7-6 and TRBJ2-1; maybe TRBD2 (6 bases). V lost 6 bases to trimming and J lost 4 bases, with 16 bases between them. Per the germline V gene, CDR1 is SGHVS and CDR2 is FNYEAQ. This CDR3 contains 15 residues. Complete variable domain (other parts from reference TRBV7-6 and TRBJ2-1): GAGVSQSPRYKVTKRGQDVALRCDPISGHVSLYWYRQALGQGPEFLTYFNYEAQQDKSGLPNDRFSAERPEGSISTLTIQRTEQRDSAMYRCASRDQGGPYNEQFFGPGTRLTVL.

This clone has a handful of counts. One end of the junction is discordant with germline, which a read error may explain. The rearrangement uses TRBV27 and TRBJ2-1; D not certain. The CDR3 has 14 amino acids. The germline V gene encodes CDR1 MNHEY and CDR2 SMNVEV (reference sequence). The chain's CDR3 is CASSSGSSNNEQFF. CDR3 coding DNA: TGTGCCAGCAGTTCGGGCAGCTCCAACAATGAGCAGTTCTTC.

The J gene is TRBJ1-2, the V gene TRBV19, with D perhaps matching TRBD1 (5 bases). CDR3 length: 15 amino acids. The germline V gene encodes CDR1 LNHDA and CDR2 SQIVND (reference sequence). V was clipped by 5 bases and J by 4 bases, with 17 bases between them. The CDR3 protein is CASSVAAWTFYGYTF. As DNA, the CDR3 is TGTGCCAGTAGTGTCGCCGCCTGGACATTCTATGGCTACACCTTC.

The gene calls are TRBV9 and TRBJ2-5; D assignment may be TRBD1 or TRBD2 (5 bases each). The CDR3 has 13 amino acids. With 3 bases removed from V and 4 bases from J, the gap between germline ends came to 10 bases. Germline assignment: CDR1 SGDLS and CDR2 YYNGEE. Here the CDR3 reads CASSDQGRETQYF. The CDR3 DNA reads TGTGCCAGCAGCGACCAGGGACGAGAGACCCAGTACTTC.

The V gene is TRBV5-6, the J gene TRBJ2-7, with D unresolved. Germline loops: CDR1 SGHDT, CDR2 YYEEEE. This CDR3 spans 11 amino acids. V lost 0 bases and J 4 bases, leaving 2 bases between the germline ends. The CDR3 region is CASSLGYEQYF. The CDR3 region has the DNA TGTGCCAGCAGCTTGGGGTACGAGCAGTACTTC.

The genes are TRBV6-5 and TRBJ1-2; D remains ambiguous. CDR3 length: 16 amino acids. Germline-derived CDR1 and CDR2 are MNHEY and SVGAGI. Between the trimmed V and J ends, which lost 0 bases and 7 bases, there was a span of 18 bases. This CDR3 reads CASSYSGGSRVAGYTF. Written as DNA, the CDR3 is TGTGCCAGCAGTTACTCGGGCGGCAGTCGGGTCGCTGGCTACACCTTC.

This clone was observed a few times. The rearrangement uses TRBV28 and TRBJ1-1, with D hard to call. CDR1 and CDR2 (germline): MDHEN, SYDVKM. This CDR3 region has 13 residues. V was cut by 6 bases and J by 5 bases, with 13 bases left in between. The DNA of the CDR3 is TGTGCCAGCAGCGTCGGTGGGGATACTGAAGCTTTCTTT. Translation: CASSVGGDTEAFF.

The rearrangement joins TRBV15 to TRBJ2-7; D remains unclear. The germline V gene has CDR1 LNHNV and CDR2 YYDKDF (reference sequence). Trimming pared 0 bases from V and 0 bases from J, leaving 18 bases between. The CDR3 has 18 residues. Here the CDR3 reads CATSRDLSPVSSSYEQYF. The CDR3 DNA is TGTGCCACCAGCAGAGATCTTTCCCCGGTTTCGAGCTCCTACGAGCAGTACTTC.

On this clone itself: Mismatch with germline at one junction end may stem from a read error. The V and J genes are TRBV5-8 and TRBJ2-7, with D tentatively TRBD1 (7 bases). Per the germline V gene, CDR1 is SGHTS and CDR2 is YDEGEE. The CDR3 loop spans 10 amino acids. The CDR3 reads CASQLQGGDF. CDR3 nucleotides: TGTGCCAGCCAACTCCAGGGGGGCGACTTC.

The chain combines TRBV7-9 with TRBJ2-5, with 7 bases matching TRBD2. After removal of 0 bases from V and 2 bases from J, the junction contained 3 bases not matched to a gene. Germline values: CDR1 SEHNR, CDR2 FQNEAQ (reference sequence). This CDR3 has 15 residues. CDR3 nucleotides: TGTGCCAGCAGCTTAGCGGGGGAGGGGCAAGAGACCCAGTACTTC. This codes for CASSLAGEGQETQYF.

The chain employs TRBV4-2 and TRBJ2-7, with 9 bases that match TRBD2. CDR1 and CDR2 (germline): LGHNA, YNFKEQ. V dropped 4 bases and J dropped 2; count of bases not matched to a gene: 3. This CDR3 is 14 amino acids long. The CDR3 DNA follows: TGTGCCAGCAGCCCTGGCGGGAGGGCCTACGAGCAGTACTTC. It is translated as CASSPGGRAYEQYF.

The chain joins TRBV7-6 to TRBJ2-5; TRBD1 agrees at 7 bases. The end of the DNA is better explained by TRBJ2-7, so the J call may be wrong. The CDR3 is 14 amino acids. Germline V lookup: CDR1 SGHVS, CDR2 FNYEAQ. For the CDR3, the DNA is TGTGCCAGCAGCTTGGGGGACAGCTCCTACGAGCAGTACTTC. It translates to CASSLGDSSYEQYF.

The CDR3 coding sequence is TGCGCCAGCAGCCAAGGGGGGACAGGTTACACTGAAGCTTTCTTT. Protein: CASSQGGTGYTEAFF. The V call is TRBV4-3, the J call TRBJ1-1; TRBD1 matches 8 bases. CDR1 LGHNA and CDR2 YSLEER come from the germline V gene. The V gene end was trimmed by 1 base and the J gene end by 3 bases; junction bases not matched to a gene: 4. The CDR3 totals 15 residues.

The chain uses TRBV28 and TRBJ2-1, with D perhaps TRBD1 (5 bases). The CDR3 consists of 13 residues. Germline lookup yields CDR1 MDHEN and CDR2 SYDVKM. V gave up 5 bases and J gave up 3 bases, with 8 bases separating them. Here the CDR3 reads CASSMTVYNEQFF. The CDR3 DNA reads TGTGCCAGCAGTATGACAGTCTACAATGAGCAGTTCTTC.